The sequence of this T cell receptor (beta chain) was determined in a study of shared clonotypes between healthy human individuals. Sorted-subset replicate PCR reactions contained roughly 190 ng DNA, corresponding to around 30,000 T cell genomes. Measured with immunoSEQ multiplex PCR; TCRdb has only the in-frame clones, and not every one. The sample has about 2.4 million clones; around 90% are singletons. Whole-study results and caveats: Some naive CD4 clonotypes, approximately 4.5%, turned up in common across several donors.

The sample holds a few counts of this clone. Antigen: not known. The clonotype comes from a young man in good health. The sample consisted of naive CD4+ T cells sorted from blood. The subset here: CD45RA+ positively selected.

CDR3 in amino acids: CASSDRQSNSPLHF. CDR3 nucleotide sequence: TGCGCCAGCAGCGATCGCCAGTCGAATTCACCCCTCCACTTT. The rearrangement uses TRBV5-1 and TRBJ1-6; D gene unclear. CDR3 length: 14 residues. Germline V gene sequence: CDR1 SGHRS, CDR2 YFSETQ. Deletions cut 4 bases from V and 7 bases from J, with 12 bases between. Based on the CDR3 plus reference TRBV5-1 and TRBJ1-6, the full variable domain is KAGVTQTPRYLIKTRGQQVTLSCSPISGHRSVSWYQQTPGQGLQFLFEYFSETQRNKGNFPGRFSGRQFSNSRSEMNVSTLELGDSALYLCASSDRQSNSPLHFGNGTRLTVT.